The 26 T cell receptor beta chains reported below all come from one sample, sequenced in a study of shared clonotypes between healthy human individuals. The data were produced by immunoSEQ multiplex PCR, yet TCRdb's version contains in-frame clones alone and is incomplete. The sample holds some 2 million clones, over 85% seen once. Naive CD8 cells comprised CD45RO-negative, CCR7-positively selected cells, excluding terminally differentiated effector memory CD45RA+ cells. The material sequenced was naive CD8+ T cells sorted from blood. The receptors stem from a man aged 18 to 30 in good health.

The chain joins TRBV4-1 to TRBJ1-3, with D maybe TRBD1 (5 bases). The V end was cut by 1 base, the J end by 6 bases, with 10 bases between. CDR3 size: 14 residues. Per the germline V gene, CDR1 is MGHRA and CDR2 is YSYEKL. CDR3 nucleotides: TGCGCCAGCAGCCAAGTGGGGCTTGTAAACACCATATATTTT. As protein: CASSQVGLVNTIYF.

The rearrangement joins TRBV14 to TRBJ2-5; weak D call: TRBD2 (5 bases). Trimming removed 0 bases at V and 2 bases at J, with 16 bases between. Germline V lookup: CDR1 SGHDN, CDR2 FVKESK. The CDR3 runs to 17 residues. The CDR3 is CASSQDSIVRGQETQYF. The CDR3, as DNA: TGTGCCAGCAGCCAAGATTCCATCGTTCGGGGTCAAGAGACCCAGTACTTC.

This chain joins TRBV5-1 and TRBJ2-3; tentative D call: TRBD2 (6 bases). The V gene lost 0 bases and the J gene lost 0 bases, with 14 bases spanning the gap. Germline V gene sequence: CDR1 SGHRS, CDR2 YFSETQ. The CDR3 length is 17 residues. CDR3 nucleotides: TGCGCCAGCAGCTTGGCAGACGCGGGAAGAAGCACAGATACGCAGTATTTT. Its protein is CASSLADAGRSTDTQYF.

The J gene is TRBJ1-1, the V gene TRBV19, with 7 bases identical to TRBD1. J was trimmed by 10 bases and V by 6 bases; bases with no gene match: 11. From germline, CDR1 is LNHDA and CDR2 SQIVND (reference sequence). The CDR3 is made up of 13 amino acids. The CDR3 protein is CASSPGTAVRAFF. The CDR3 nucleotides are TGTGCCAGTAGCCCTGGGACAGCCGTGAGAGCTTTCTTT.

A note on this clone: Distinct nucleotide sequences in the sample also encode this CDR3. The chain carries TRBV4-1 and TRBJ1-1; D is ambiguous. This CDR3 spans 13 amino acids. The V gene's germline CDR1 is MGHRA and CDR2 YSYEKL. V dropped 0 bases and J dropped 5 bases, with 7 bases sitting between them. The CDR3 here is CASSQDAETEAFF. CDR3 DNA sequence: TGCGCCAGCAGCCAAGATGCCGAAACTGAAGCTTTCTTT.

The chain carries TRBV19 and TRBJ2-2; D unclear. Per the germline V gene, CDR1 is LNHDA and CDR2 is SQIVND (reference sequence). This CDR3 has 12 residues. Trimming shortened V by 3 bases and J by 6 bases, and 5 bases separated the two germline ends. CDR3 amino acids: CASSIIAGELFF. The CDR3 DNA reads as TGTGCCAGTAGTATTATTGCCGGGGAGCTGTTTTTT. The full variable domain, in which reference TRBV19 and TRBJ2-2 provide the parts outside the CDR3, is DGGITQSPKYLFRKEGQNVTLSCEQNLNHDAMYWYRQDPGQGLRLIYYSQIVNDFQKGDIAEGYSVSREKKESFPLTVTSAQKNPTAFYLCASSIIAGELFFGEGSRLTVL.

The chain has TRBV27 and TRBJ2-7; TRBD1 might be the D (7 bases). Germline V gene lookup returns CDR1 MNHEY and CDR2 SMNVEV (reference sequence). The CDR3 extends over 14 amino acids. Trimming removed 3 bases from V and 5 bases from J, with 14 bases in between. The DNA of the CDR3 is TGTGCCAGCAGTTTCTTTCAGGGGGGAAACGAGCAGTACTTC. It codes for CASSFFQGGNEQYF.

The CDR3 DNA is TGTGCCAGCAGCTCACAGGGACCCTATAATTCACCCCTCCACTTT. Translated: CASSSQGPYNSPLHF. The chain is built from TRBV5-4 and TRBJ1-6; maybe TRBD1 (6 bases). CDR1 is SGHNT and CDR2 is YYREEE in the germline V gene (reference sequence). V lost 3 bases to trimming and J lost 2 bases, with 9 bases between them. The length of the CDR3 is 15 residues.

This chain connects TRBV27 to TRBJ1-1; 7 positions agree with TRBD1. The germline CDR1 and CDR2 sequences are MNHEY and SMNVEV (reference sequence). This CDR3 has 14 amino acids. V lost 4 bases, J lost 8 bases, and 10 bases stayed unmatched. The DNA of the CDR3 is TGTGCCAGCAGTTCCCCGAGGGACAGAACCGAAGCTTTCTTT. It codes for CASSSPRDRTEAFF.

The DNA for the CDR3 is TGCGCCAGCAGCCCGCGACAGGGGCGCCTGAACACTGAAGCTTTCTTT. It translates to CASSPRQGRLNTEAFF. This chain links TRBV4-1 with TRBJ1-1, with 8 bases fitting TRBD1. CDR1 and CDR2 from the germline V gene are MGHRA and YSYEKL. The CDR3 is 16 residues long. The J segment lost 0 bases and the V segment lost 4 bases, leaving 7 bases of the junction unmatched.

This clone was seen only once. The rearrangement joins TRBV7-9 to TRBJ2-1, with TRBD2 matching over 13 bases. In germline, CDR1 is SEHNR, CDR2 FQNEAQ (reference sequence). The CDR3 runs 16 residues. V gave up 0 bases and J gave up 4 bases; unmatched junction bases: 0. The CDR3 nucleotides read TGTGCCAGCAGCTTAGCGGGACTAGCGGGGTACAATGAGCAGTTCTTC. Residues: CASSLAGLAGYNEQFF.

The chain joins TRBV28 to TRBJ2-5; TRBD2 matches 7 bases. Trimming took 2 bases from V and 4 from J; bases not matched to a gene: 4. Germline V gene lookup returns CDR1 MDHEN and CDR2 SYDVKM. CDR3 length: 14 amino acids. The CDR3 reads CASSLRGEGETQYF. CDR3 nucleotide sequence: TGTGCCAGCAGTTTAAGAGGGGAGGGAGAGACCCAGTACTTC.

CDR3 loop: CASSPGTRRVHNSPLHF. The CDR3 bases are TGTGCCAGCAGCCCCGGGACACGCCGTGTTCATAATTCACCCCTCCACTTT. The chain recombines TRBV28 with TRBJ1-6, with D tentatively TRBD1 (6 bases). V was pared by 6 bases and J by 5 bases, with 20 bases between. The germline V gene encodes CDR1 MDHEN and CDR2 SYDVKM. The CDR3 consists of 17 residues.

V usage is TRBV5-1 and J usage is TRBJ2-2, with 7 bases aligning to TRBD2. Looked up from germline, CDR1 is SGHRS and CDR2 is YFSETQ. This CDR3 spans 17 amino acids. V shed 4 bases, J shed 6 bases, and the junction held 15 bases outside the gene matches. Written as DNA, the CDR3 is TGCGCCAGCAGCCAGGGACTAAGCGGGGACCCAGCCGGGGAGCTGTTTTTT. Translating it yields CASSQGLSGDPAGELFF. The complete variable domain, with remaining parts taken from reference TRBV5-1 and TRBJ2-2, reads KAGVTQTPRYLIKTRGQQVTLSCSPISGHRSVSWYQQTPGQGLQFLFEYFSETQRNKGNFPGRFSGRQFSNSRSEMNVSTLELGDSALYLCASSQGLSGDPAGELFFGEGSRLTVL.

The rearrangement joins TRBV4-3 to TRBJ2-2, with D tentatively TRBD2 (5 bases). Germline lookup yields CDR1 LGHNA and CDR2 YSLEER. V dropped 2 bases and J dropped 1 base, with 17 bases sitting between them. CDR3 length: 18 amino acids. The chain's CDR3 is CASSQPRGSSKNTGELFF. As DNA, the CDR3 is TGCGCCAGCAGCCAACCTCGAGGGTCGTCGAAGAACACCGGGGAGCTGTTTTTT.

Comments on this clone: This sample includes further DNA sequences coding for the same CDR3. The V and J genes are TRBV5-1 and TRBJ2-1; TRBD2 matches at 11 bases. The CDR3 sequence is 15 residues long. Germline V gene sequence: CDR1 SGHRS, CDR2 YFSETQ. J lost 4 bases, V lost 4 bases, and 4 bases had no gene match. CDR3 in amino acids: CASSPTSGSYNEQFF. CDR3 sequence (DNA): TGCGCCAGCAGCCCAACTAGCGGGAGTTACAATGAGCAGTTCTTC.

The CDR3 protein is CASSIVAGNQPQHF. CDR3 coding DNA: TGTGCCAGTAGTATAGTGGCAGGTAATCAGCCCCAGCATTTT. V usage is TRBV19 and J usage is TRBJ1-5, with D hard to call. Germline-derived CDR1 and CDR2 are LNHDA and SQIVND (reference sequence). This CDR3 comprises 14 residues. V dropped 1 base and J dropped 4 bases, with 8 bases sitting between them.

This clone was picked up a small number of times. The chain couples TRBV29-1 to TRBJ2-4; possibly TRBD1 or TRBD2 for D (5 bases each). CDR1 and CDR2 from the germline V gene are SQVTM and ANQGSEA. There are 14 residues in the CDR3. Between the trimmed V and J ends, which lost 3 bases and 6 bases, there was a span of 15 bases. CDR3 protein: CSVEGYRGANIQYF. The CDR3 DNA reads as TGCAGCGTTGAGGGGTACAGAGGGGCAAACATTCAGTACTTC.

The V gene is TRBV9, the J gene TRBJ2-3; weak D call: TRBD1 (6 bases). V lost 1 base and J lost 3, with 15 bases in between. Germline lookup yields CDR1 SGDLS and CDR2 YYNGEE. CDR3 length equals 16 residues. CDR3 DNA sequence: TGTGCCAGCAGCGTAACCCTCGACCAGGGGACAGATACGCAGTATTTT. Protein product: CASSVTLDQGTDTQYF.

This clone was counted only a few times. V is TRBV29-1 and J is TRBJ1-2; no clear D gene. V was pared by 7 bases and J by 5 bases, with 11 bases between. CDR1 and CDR2 from the germline V gene are SQVTM and ANQGSEA. CDR3 length: 11 residues. CDR3 residues: CSAEGGYGYTF. The DNA of the CDR3 is TGCAGCGCCGAAGGCGGGTATGGCTACACCTTC.

This chain uses TRBV7-9 with TRBJ2-7, with 8 bases fitting TRBD1. Germline V CDR1 and CDR2: SEHNR, FQNEAQ (reference sequence). After removal of 0 bases from V and 5 bases from J, the junction contained 12 bases not matched to a gene. The CDR3 spans 17 residues. CDR3 sequence reads: CASSLAGHGQGRNEQYF. The CDR3 DNA sequence: TGTGCCAGCAGCTTAGCGGGTCACGGACAGGGAAGGAACGAGCAGTACTTC.

The CDR3 nucleotides read TGCAGCGTCCCGACCGCGAACACCGGGGAGCTGTTTTTT. This codes for CSVPTANTGELFF. This chain links TRBV29-1 with TRBJ2-2; D is unclear. Trimming cost V 6 bases and J 0 bases, with 8 bases left between them. There are 13 residues in the CDR3. Germline V gene sequence: CDR1 SQVTM, CDR2 ANQGSEA.

The CDR3 loop reads CASSQFAGTGEQYF. The CDR3 DNA sequence: TGCGCCAGCAGCCAATTTGCGGGAACCGGCGAGCAGTACTTC. The chain uses TRBV4-1 and TRBJ2-7; D is perhaps TRBD2 (6 bases). V shed 2 bases and J shed 6 bases, with 14 bases lying between them. The germline V gene has CDR1 MGHRA and CDR2 YSYEKL. The CDR3 loop spans 14 amino acids.

V and J are TRBV6-1 and TRBJ1-5; no clear D gene. V lost 6 bases and J lost 1, with 10 bases in between. The CDR3 is 14 residues long. Looked up from germline, CDR1 is MNHNS and CDR2 is SASEGT. CDR3 nucleotide sequence: TGTGCCAGCAGAGGGCAAGAGAGCAATCAGCCCCAGCATTTT. Protein product: CASRGQESNQPQHF.

Concerning this clone itself: Distinct nucleotide sequences in the sample also encode this CDR3. The chain links TRBV5-6 to TRBJ1-2; perhaps TRBD1 as D (5 bases). Germline CDR1 is SGHDT and CDR2 is YYEEEE. V was cut by 0 bases and J by 3 bases, with 9 bases left in between. The CDR3 covers 14 residues. The DNA for the CDR3 is TGTGCCAGCAGCTTGGACGGGACGGACTATGGCTACACCTTC. It is translated as CASSLDGTDYGYTF.

The chain has TRBV9 and TRBJ1-1; no clear D. Trimming shortened V by 0 bases and J by 5 bases, and 8 bases separated the two germline ends. The CDR3 length is 13 residues. Germline CDR1 SGDLS, CDR2 YYNGEE. This CDR3 reads CASSVAKGTEAFF. For the CDR3, the DNA is TGTGCCAGCAGCGTAGCTAAAGGGACTGAAGCTTTCTTT.